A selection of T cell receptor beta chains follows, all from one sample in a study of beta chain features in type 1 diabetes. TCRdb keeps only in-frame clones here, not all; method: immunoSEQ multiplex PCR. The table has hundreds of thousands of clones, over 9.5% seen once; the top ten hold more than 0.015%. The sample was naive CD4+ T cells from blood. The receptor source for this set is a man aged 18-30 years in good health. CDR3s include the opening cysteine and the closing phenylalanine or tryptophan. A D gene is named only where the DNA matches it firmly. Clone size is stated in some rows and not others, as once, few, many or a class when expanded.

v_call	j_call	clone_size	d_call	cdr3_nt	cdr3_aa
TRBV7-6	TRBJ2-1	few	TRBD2	TGTGCCAGCAGCCCCAGGACTAGCGGGAGTGGTGGCAATGAGCAGTTCTTC	CASSPRTSGSGGNEQFF
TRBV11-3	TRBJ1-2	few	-	TGTGCCAGCATCCTTCATGGCTACACCTTC	CASILHGYTF
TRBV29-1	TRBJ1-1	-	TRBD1	TGCAGCGCCCAGGGGGTAGCCACTGAAGCTTTCTTT	CSAQGVATEAFF
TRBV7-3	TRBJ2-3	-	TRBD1	TGTGCCAGCAGCAAAAACAGGGGACAGACAGATACGCAGTATTTT	CASSKNRGQTDTQYF
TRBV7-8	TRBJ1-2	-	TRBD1	TGTGCCAGCACCATACGGACAGGGCGACGCGGCTACACCTTC	CASTIRTGRRGYTF
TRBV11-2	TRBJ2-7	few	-	TGTGCCAGCAGCTTAGCCAGGGGTTACGAGCAGTACTTC	CASSLARGYEQYF
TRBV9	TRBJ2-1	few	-	TGTGCCAGCAGCGTAAGTGAGCGGTCCTACAATGAGCAGTTCTTC	CASSVSERSYNEQFF
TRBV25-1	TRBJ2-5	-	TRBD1	TGTGCCAGCAGTGAGCCACAGGGGTCGGAAGAGACCCAGTACTTC	CASSEPQGSEETQYF
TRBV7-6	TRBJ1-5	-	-	TGTGCCAGCAGCAAGGGAGCCAGCAATCAGCCCCAGCATTTT	CASSKGASNQPQHF
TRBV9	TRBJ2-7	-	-	TGTGCCAGCAGCTTGAGACAGCTACCCTACGAGCAGTACTTC	CASSLRQLPYEQYF
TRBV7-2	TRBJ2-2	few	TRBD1	TGTGCCAGCAGCGAATCAGGGGGCAGGACCGGGGAGCTGTTTTTT	CASSESGGRTGELFF
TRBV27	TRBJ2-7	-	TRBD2	TGTGCCAGCAGTTTCCTTGGGACTAGCGGGATCTACGAGCAGTACTTC	CASSFLGTSGIYEQYF
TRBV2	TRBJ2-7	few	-	TGTGCCAGCAGTGAAAACCTATTCTACGAGCAGTACTTC	CASSENLFYEQYF
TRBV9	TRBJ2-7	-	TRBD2	TGTGCCAGCAGCGTAGTAGCGGGAGGGCCTCACGAGCAGTACTTC	CASSVVAGGPHEQYF
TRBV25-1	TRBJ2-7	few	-	TGTGCCAGCGCGGTCGGATCAGGGTCCTACGAGCAGTACTTC	CASAVGSGSYEQYF
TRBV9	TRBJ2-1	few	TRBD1	TGTGCCAGCAGCGCCCCCCGGGACAGGGGGGGTGAGCAGTTCTTC	CASSAPRDRGGEQFF
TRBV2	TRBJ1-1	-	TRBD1	TGTGCCAGGGGACAGTACACTGAAGCTTTCTTT	CARGQYTEAFF
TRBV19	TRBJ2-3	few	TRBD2	TGTGCGTCGAAGACCGGACTAGGCACAGATACGCAGTATTTT	CASKTGLGTDTQYF